A selection of T cell receptor beta chains follows, all from one sample in a study of beta chain features in type 1 diabetes. The protocol was immunoSEQ multiplex PCR, while the TCRdb copy is restricted to in-frame clones and leaves out a portion. The table has hundreds of thousands of clones, more than 9.5% seen once; the top ten hold more than 0.045%. Material: naive CD4+ T cells from blood. Every receptor here comes from a woman aged 18-35 years in good health. The CDR3 runs from the conserved cysteine through the conserved F or W. The D gene is left open where the match is weak. Some rows mark clone size as missing; the rest say once, few, many or name a class of expanded clone.

d_gene,v_gene,abundance,j_gene,CDR3nt,CDR3aa
.,TRBV9,few,TRBJ2-2,TGTGCCAGCAGCGTAGGTCGAGGGACGGGGGACACCGGGGAGCTGTTTTTT,CASSVGRGTGDTGELFF
.,TRBV27,few,TRBJ1-1,TGTGCCAGCAGACCAGAACAACAGGCCACTGAAGCTTTCTTT,CASRPEQQATEAFF
TRBD1,TRBV7-2,.,TRBJ2-2,TGTGCCAGCAGCTCTCAGGGACAGGTGATCACCGGGGAGCTGTTTTTT,CASSSQGQVITGELFF
TRBD1,TRBV25-1,.,TRBJ1-2,TGTGCCAGCTTGAACACAGGGGGCAACTATGGCTACACCTTC,CASLNTGGNYGYTF
.,TRBV6-1,.,TRBJ2-2,TGTGCCAGCAGGTGGTCCGGGGAGCTGTTTTTT,CASRWSGELFF
.,TRBV10-3,few,TRBJ1-4,TGTGCCATCAGTGCCGCGGCTAATGAAAAACTGTTTTTT,CAISAAANEKLFF
.,TRBV28,.,TRBJ1-5,TGTGCCAGCAGTTTAAGGGGGAACAGCAATCAGCCCCAGCATTTT,CASSLRGNSNQPQHF
TRBD2,TRBV7-3,.,TRBJ2-2,TGTGCCAGCAGCTTAACCAGGACTAGCGGCTTAGCCGGGGAGCTGTTTTTT,CASSLTRTSGLAGELFF
.,TRBV11-2,.,TRBJ2-1,TGTGCCAGCAGCTTACTATCTATAGACAATGAGCAGTTCTTC,CASSLLSIDNEQFF
.,TRBV4-1,.,TRBJ2-7,TGCGCCAGCAGCCTCGAGACTAGATATTACGAGCAGTACTTC,CASSLETRYYEQYF
.,TRBV6-5,.,TRBJ2-7,TGTGCCGCCGCGACGGGGCGTACCTACGAGCAGTACTTC,CAAATGRTYEQYF
.,TRBV5-1,.,TRBJ2-1,TGCGCCAGCAGCTTATCCGGGACAGAGCAGTTCTTC,CASSLSGTEQFF
.,TRBV5-4,.,TRBJ2-5,TGTGCCAGCAGCTTGGTTGGTAACACACCAGGAGAGACCCAGTACTTC,CASSLVGNTPGETQYF
.,TRBV7-8,few,TRBJ2-1,TGTGCCAGCAGCTTAGCGCCCCTAGATCGTCTCCTCTTC,CASSLAPLDRLLF
TRBD1,TRBV4-3,.,TRBJ1-1,TGCGCCAGCAGCCTCAGACAGGGTGGGGACACTGAAGCTTTCTTT,CASSLRQGGDTEAFF
.,TRBV7-7,.,TRBJ2-1,TGTGCTAGCAGCTTAGGCCTAGCGACTTACAATGAGCAGTTCTTC,CASSLGLATYNEQFF
TRBD1,TRBV7-6,.,TRBJ1-2,TGTGCCAGCAGCTTAGGACCCTTACAGGGGGCGAACTATGGCTACACCTTC,CASSLGPLQGANYGYTF
.,TRBV28,few,TRBJ1-1,TGTGCCAGCAGTTTGGTAACGAACACTGAAGCTTTCTTT,CASSLVTNTEAFF
.,TRBV4-1,.,TRBJ2-1,TGCGCCAGCAGCTCAATCGTACACAGGGACAATGAGCAGTTCTTC,CASSSIVHRDNEQFF
TRBD2,TRBV7-8,.,TRBJ2-1,TGTGCCAGCAGCCCCCGGGAGGGCTCCTACAATGAGCAGTTCTTC,CASSPREGSYNEQFF
.,TRBV4-1,.,TRBJ1-6,TGCGCCAGCAGCCTCGCAGGGAATTCACCCCTCCACTTT,CASSLAGNSPLHF
.,TRBV5-1,.,TRBJ2-3,TGCGCCAGCAGCTTGAGCTTCCCGGGCACAGATACGCAGTATTTT,CASSLSFPGTDTQYF
.,TRBV18,.,TRBJ2-5,TGTGCCAGCTCACCTAGGGGACAAGGAGAGACCCAGTACTTC,CASSPRGQGETQYF
.,TRBV9,.,TRBJ2-3,TGTGCCAGCAGCGTTGCGGGTTCAGCGGATACGCAGTATTTT,CASSVAGSADTQYF
.,TRBV4-1,.,TRBJ1-4,TGCGCCAGCAGCCAAGACACAGGACGGCGCTTCGGAAAACTGTTTTTT,CASSQDTGRRFGKLFF
.,TRBV12-5,.,TRBJ1-1,TGTGCTAGTGGTTTGGTAGTAGGGAGGGGGGTCACTGAAGCTTTCTTT,CASGLVVGRGVTEAFF
TRBD1,TRBV13,many,TRBJ2-1,TGTGCCAGCAGCCCCGGACAGGGCCGGAACAATGAGCAGTTCTTC,CASSPGQGRNNEQFF
.,TRBV6-5,few,TRBJ2-1,TGTGCCAGCAGCTCAGGGGAGTACAATGAGCAGTTCTTC,CASSSGEYNEQFF
.,TRBV30,.,TRBJ1-5,TGTGCCTGGAGTGTGGACCTCCTGGGGCCCCAGCATTTT,CAWSVDLLGPQHF